One sample yielded the 21 T cell receptor beta chains listed below, sequenced in a study of a mutant IDH1 vaccine in newly diagnosed glioma (dated by TCRdb to about 2021). The time point label corresponds to: week 35, safety follow-up. Every vaccine dose consisted of 300 ug of a 20-mer mutant IDH1 peptide in Montanide, administered subcutaneously together with topical imiquimod. These receptors have no known antigen. The method behind the library was the immunoSEQ multiplex PCR assay. The source is immuneACCESS, and TCRdb retained only in-frame sequences with V and J called. Part of the clones is not carried over; for the studies checked, unresolved V genes explain less than half of this, and the remainder is unexplained. The table for this sample lists roughly 48,000 clones; 60% to 85% of them were counted only once. The ten top clones hold 12% of the sample. The source material was PBMCs, sampled from a glioma patient whose treatment included an IDH1 peptide vaccine. These receptors were obtained from a man aged 40-49 years with glioma.

This clone appeared once. This sequence joins TRBV4-1 and TRBJ1-6; D is perhaps TRBD1 (6 bases). The CDR3 length is 16 residues. Trimming pared 0 bases from V and 6 bases from J, leaving 12 bases between. The germline V gene has CDR1 MGHRA and CDR2 YSYEKL. DNA for the CDR3: TGCGCCAGCAGCCAAGATTGGGGGCGAAGTAATTCACCCCTCCACTTT. This codes for CASSQDWGRSNSPLHF.

The chain links TRBV6-5 to TRBJ2-1; TRBD2 matches at 7 bases. This CDR3 has 15 amino acids. With 0 bases clipped from V and 7 bases from J, the junction kept 6 bases outside the gene matches. Germline V gene sequence: CDR1 MNHEY, CDR2 SVGAGI. CDR3 sequence: CASSYSPGGVNEQFF. DNA for the CDR3: TGTGCCAGCAGTTACTCTCCGGGAGGAGTAAATGAGCAGTTCTTC.

V is TRBV25-1 and J is TRBJ1-1, with 9 nucleotides matching TRBD1. Losses at the gene ends were 7 bases for V and 5 bases for J; bases not matched to a gene: 8. The CDR3 runs to 14 residues. Germline CDR1 is MGHDK and CDR2 is SYGVNS. CDR3 nucleotide sequence: TGTGCCAGCACGGGACAGGGTCGTTATACTGAAGCTTTCTTT. Translation: CASTGQGRYTEAFF.

The chain has TRBV21-1 and TRBJ2-7. TRBV21-1 is noted as a pseudogene. The CDR3 consists of 11 residues. CDR3 nucleotides: TGTGCCAGCAGCGACCGGCTCGAGCAGTACTTC. As protein: CASSDRLEQYF.

The CDR3 loop reads CAWSTLGANVLTF. The CDR3 nucleotides are TGTGCCTGGTCCACCCTCGGGGCCAACGTCCTGACTTTC. The rearrangement joins TRBV30 to TRBJ2-6; D gene uncertain. Per germline, CDR1 GTSNPN and CDR2 SVGIG (reference sequence). The CDR3 contains 13 residues. V shed 5 bases and J shed 4 bases, with 9 bases lying between them. The whole variable domain, filled in from reference TRBV30 and TRBJ2-6, reads SQTIHQWPATLVQPVGSPLSLECTVEGTSNPNLYWYRQAAGRGLQLLFYSVGIGQISSEVPQNLSASRPQDRQFILSSKKLLLSDSGFYLCAWSTLGANVLTFGAGSRLTVL.

This sequence joins TRBV18 and TRBJ1-2, with TRBD1 identical over 8 bases. Trimming cost V 4 bases and J 3 bases; bases outside gene matches: 4. The V gene's germline CDR1 is KGHSH and CDR2 LQKENI. The CDR3 is made up of 14 amino acids. In nucleotides, the CDR3 is TGTGCCAGCTCACTCGAACAGGGGGACTATGGCTACACCTTC. Translation: CASSLEQGDYGYTF.

The chain employs TRBV10-3 and TRBJ1-3; D remains ambiguous. V lost 3 bases, J lost 0 bases, and 12 bases lay in between. Germline V CDR1 and CDR2: ENHRY, SYGVKD. This CDR3 spans 16 amino acids. The CDR3, as DNA: TGTGCCATCAGTGATCGGGGTTCGCGCTCTGGAAACACCATATATTTT. Translated, it gives CAISDRGSRSGNTIYF.

This clone was counted a few times. The genes are TRBV7-9 and TRBJ2-6; D ambiguous. The V gene's germline CDR1 is SEHNR and CDR2 FQNEAQ (reference sequence). This CDR3 spans 15 amino acids. V lost 8 bases and J 4 bases, leaving 15 bases between the germline ends. CDR3 in DNA: TGTGCCAGCTCTGTGTCGGAGTCCGGGGCCAACGTCCTGACTTTC. Its protein is CASSVSESGANVLTF.

There are a few counts of this clone. The chain joins TRBV5-4 to TRBJ1-1; D unclear. V was shortened by 2 bases and J by 1 base, with 6 bases between the two germline ends. The germline CDR1 and CDR2 sequences are SGHNT and YYREEE (reference sequence). The CDR3 loop spans 13 amino acids. The CDR3 protein is CASSLRRNTEAFF. As DNA, the CDR3 is TGTGCCAGCAGCTTAAGAAGGAACACTGAAGCTTTCTTT.

This chain links TRBV6-5 with TRBJ2-3; D unresolved. With 5 bases removed from V and 0 bases from J, the gap between germline ends came to 9 bases. The CDR3 totals 14 residues. Germline-derived CDR1 and CDR2 are MNHEY and SVGAGI. The CDR3 sequence: CASSPFHSTDTQYF. The CDR3 region has the DNA TGTGCCAGCAGTCCCTTTCATAGCACAGATACGCAGTATTTT.

The chain is built from TRBV14 and TRBJ1-2, with 8 bases matching TRBD1. CDR1 and CDR2 from the germline V gene are SGHDN and FVKESK. The J segment lost 7 bases and the V segment lost 2 bases, leaving 9 bases of the junction unmatched. The CDR3 runs 15 residues. In DNA form, the CDR3 reads TGTGCCAGCAGCCAAACGGGACAGGCTGGCAGTGGCTACACCTTC. Amino acids: CASSQTGQAGSGYTF.

This sequence joins TRBV10-1 and TRBJ1-6; D not resolved. The length of the CDR3 is 14 residues. V gave up 6 bases and J gave up 8 bases, with 14 bases separating them. Germline V CDR1 and CDR2: WNHNN, SYGVQD (reference sequence). The DNA for the CDR3 is TGCGCCAGCAGGGCGGCCGGGGAGGATTCACCCCTCCACTTT. Protein sequence: CASRAAGEDSPLHF.

V is TRBV14 and J is TRBJ2-3, with D perhaps matching TRBD2 (6 bases). Germline assignment: CDR1 SGHDN and CDR2 FVKESK. V lost 4 bases and J lost 0, with 17 bases in between. The CDR3 spans 17 residues. For the CDR3, the DNA is TGTGCCAGCAGCCGCCCGAGGACTATAACTAGCACAGATACGCAGTATTTT. Translated, it gives CASSRPRTITSTDTQYF.

This chain uses TRBV19 with TRBJ1-1; possible D gene TRBD1, 6 bases. CDR3 length: 14 residues. Between the trimmed V and J ends, which lost 5 bases and 7 bases, there was a span of 17 bases. Germline V lookup: CDR1 LNHDA, CDR2 SQIVND (reference sequence). The CDR3 DNA sequence: TGTGCCAGTAGTCGGGGCTGGGGGGCGGGTGAAGCTTTCTTT. Protein: CASSRGWGAGEAFF.

J is TRBJ1-1 and V is TRBV11-2; D gene ambiguous. Germline CDR1 is SGHAT and CDR2 is FQNNGV. The V gene lost 0 bases and the J gene lost 11 bases, with 10 bases spanning the gap. The CDR3 loop spans 12 amino acids. The CDR3 DNA reads TGTGCCAGCAGCTTAGACCGGGTGATGGCTTTCTTT. This translates into CASSLDRVMAFF.

The chain carries TRBV6-5 and TRBJ2-7; D unresolved. V lost 7 bases and J lost 2, with 12 bases in between. Germline CDR1 is MNHEY and CDR2 is SVGAGI. This CDR3 contains 13 residues. The CDR3 region is CASTTPLTYEQYF. The CDR3 region has the DNA TGTGCCAGCACCACACCCCTTACCTACGAGCAGTACTTC.

V is TRBV27 and J is TRBJ2-1; 9 bases align to TRBD1. J lost 3 bases, V lost 2 bases, and 11 bases had no gene match. CDR3 length: 18 amino acids. CDR1 and CDR2 from the germline V gene are MNHEY and SMNVEV (reference sequence). CDR3 sequence reads: CASSLKGRGQGYYNEQFF. The CDR3 bases are TGTGCCAGCAGTTTAAAGGGGAGGGGACAGGGTTACTACAATGAGCAGTTCTTC.

This clone turned up a few times. The chain uses TRBV15 and TRBJ1-4; perhaps TRBD1 as D (5 bases). Germline V gene lookup returns CDR1 LNHNV and CDR2 YYDKDF (reference sequence). The CDR3 totals 15 residues. The germline V and J ends were trimmed by 0 bases and 5 bases, with 10 bases remaining between them. As DNA, the CDR3 is TGTGCCACCAGCAGAGATCCAGGGAAAAATGAAAAACTGTTTTTT. Its protein is CATSRDPGKNEKLFF.

This clone was observed a handful of times. The J gene is TRBJ1-4, the V gene TRBV19, with no clear D. Trimming left V 3 bases short and J 8 bases short, with 13 bases between. The CDR3 runs 14 residues. Germline CDR1 is LNHDA and CDR2 is SQIVND (reference sequence). In nucleotides, the CDR3 is TGTGCCAGTAGTATCCCCGACGCCGGGGAAAAACTGTTTTTT. This sequence encodes CASSIPDAGEKLFF.

Judged by abundance, this clone is medium-sized (0.01 to 0.1%). The chain couples TRBV28 to TRBJ1-5; perhaps TRBD1 as D (5 bases). The CDR3 spans 13 residues. Germline loops: CDR1 MDHEN, CDR2 SYDVKM. Trimming stripped 6 bases from V and 5 bases from J, with 11 bases between. CDR3 nucleotide sequence: TGTGCCAGCAGGGGGCAGGGAGATCAGCCCCAGCATTTT. Protein product: CASRGQGDQPQHF.

Here the CDR3 reads CASSRGRAYGYTF. The CDR3, as DNA: TGTGCCAGCAGCAGGGGGCGAGCCTATGGCTACACCTTC. V gene TRBV27 combines with J gene TRBJ1-2; 8 nucleotides match TRBD1. The V and J ends lost 6 bases and 4 bases, in that order; junction bases with no gene match: 4. CDR1 and CDR2 from the germline V gene are MNHEY and SMNVEV (reference sequence). This CDR3 has 13 residues.